A few counts support the clone carrying this T cell receptor (beta chain). The entry originates in a study of T-cell reconstitution after alpha-beta-depleted transplantation in children. The TCRbeta library was prepared with unique molecular identifiers. TCRdb re-called the PCR reads with MiXCR, one entry per CDR3 protein. The sample holds some 300,000 distinct CDR3 sequences, about a tenth seen once. Between the trimmed V and J ends, which lost 5 bases and 5 bases, there was a span of 17 bases. The CDR3 has 15 residues. From germline, CDR1 is MNHEY and CDR2 SMNVEV (reference sequence). The V and J genes are TRBV27 and TRBJ2-3, with D tentatively TRBD1 (7 bases). The clonotype comes from a human donor who donated a stem cell graft to a child with acute lymphoblastic leukemia. This specimen was PBMCs from the stem cell graft donor, taken from the stem cell graft. CDR3 DNA sequence: TGTGCCAGCAGTAACAGGGGAGGAATAAAAGATACGCAGTATTTT. This encodes CASSNRGGIKDTQYF.